These 13 T cell receptor beta chains share one sample of origin, sequenced in a study of blood T cell repertoires in COVID-19. The protocol was immunoSEQ multiplex PCR, while the TCRdb copy is restricted to in-frame clones and leaves out a portion. The sample lists approximately 300,000 clones, approximately 84% occurring once. The specimen was PBMCs or T cells enriched from blood (not recorded which). The receptors stem from a woman aged 18-30 years who had recovered from COVID-19.

This sequence joins TRBV10-1 and TRBJ2-2, with a weak D call TRBD1 (6 bases). CDR3 size: 15 residues. With 5 bases removed from V and 1 base from J, the gap between germline ends came to 11 bases. Germline V lookup: CDR1 WNHNN, CDR2 SYGVQD (reference sequence). As DNA, the CDR3 is TGCGCCAGCAGTACCGGGACACAGAACACCGGGGAGCTGTTTTTT. Translated: CASSTGTQNTGELFF.

CDR3 in amino acids: CAWSVQGGGYEQYF. Here the CDR3 DNA reads TGTGCCTGGAGTGTACAAGGGGGCGGATACGAGCAGTACTTC. This chain links TRBV30 with TRBJ2-7; 7 bases line up with TRBD1. This CDR3 comprises 14 residues. The germline V gene has CDR1 GTSNPN and CDR2 SVGIG (reference sequence). Trimming cost V 0 bases and J 4 bases; bases outside gene matches: 6.

V and J are TRBV6-4 and TRBJ2-6, with D uncertain. Germline assignment: CDR1 MRHNA and CDR2 SNTAGT. This CDR3 has 15 amino acids. V dropped 6 bases and J dropped 1 base, with 10 bases sitting between them. The CDR3, as DNA: TGTGCCAGCAGGCTTCAAGAGTCTGGGGCCAACGTCCTGACTTTC. Protein sequence: CASRLQESGANVLTF.

V and J are TRBV18 and TRBJ1-4; D gene ambiguous. Germline values: CDR1 KGHSH, CDR2 LQKENI. V lost 2 bases, J lost 3 bases, and 7 bases lay in between. The CDR3 is 14 residues long. CDR3 loop: CASSPAGANEKLFF. DNA of the CDR3: TGTGCCAGCTCACCAGCAGGTGCTAATGAAAAACTGTTTTTT.

The chain is built from TRBV18 and TRBJ1-2; the match to TRBD1 covers 7 bases. The CDR3 is 13 amino acids. Germline-derived CDR1 and CDR2 are KGHSH and LQKENI. Unmatched junction bases numbered 4, after V lost 6 bases and J lost 3 bases. The chain's CDR3 is CASSSGTDYGYTF. The CDR3 DNA sequence: TGTGCCAGCTCCTCCGGGACAGACTATGGCTACACCTTC.

The rearrangement uses TRBV30 and TRBJ1-5, with D hard to call. Trimming removed 4 bases at V and 2 bases at J, with 12 bases between. The CDR3 runs 14 residues. Germline lookup yields CDR1 GTSNPN and CDR2 SVGIG (reference sequence). The CDR3 sequence is CAWTPKGGNQPQHF. CDR3 sequence (DNA): TGTGCCTGGACCCCGAAAGGAGGCAATCAGCCCCAGCATTTT.

The chain combines TRBV7-5 with TRBJ1-4; the DNA was not compared with TRBD1, the D call given in the table. TRBV7-5 is given as a pseudogene. This CDR3 has 16 amino acids. The CDR3 is CVRSSERGPTNEKLFF. Written as DNA, the CDR3 is TGTGTCAGAAGCTCAGAGAGGGGGCCAACTAATGAAAAACTGTTTTTT.

This rearrangement joins TRBV24-1 to TRBJ2-1; D is unresolved. This CDR3 comprises 12 residues. Germline lookup yields CDR1 KGHDR and CDR2 SFDVKD. Deletions cut 4 bases from V and 13 bases from J, with 13 bases between. CDR3 DNA sequence: TGTGCCACCAGTGACATGACTGATTACCAGTTCTTC. Translation: CATSDMTDYQFF.

The chain uses TRBV29-1 and TRBJ1-3; 8 nucleotides align to TRBD1. CDR3 length: 15 amino acids. J gave up 0 bases and V 7 bases, and 8 bases lay outside the gene matches. Germline V gene lookup returns CDR1 SQVTM and CDR2 ANQGSEA. CDR3 bases: TGCAGCGCCCCGGACAGGGACCTCTCTGGAAACACCATATATTTT. Translating it yields CSAPDRDLSGNTIYF. Based on the CDR3 plus reference TRBV29-1 and TRBJ1-3, the full variable domain is SAVISQKPSRDICQRGTSLTIQCQVDSQVTMMFWYRQQPGQSLTLIATANQGSEATYESGFVIDKFPISRPNLTFSTLTVSNMSPEDSSIYLCSAPDRDLSGNTIYFGEGSWLTVV.

The gene calls are TRBV6-5 and TRBJ2-1, with TRBD1 matching over 9 bases. V shed 2 bases, J shed 8 bases, and the junction held 7 bases outside the gene matches. The CDR3 sequence is 15 residues long. Germline CDR1 reads MNHEY; CDR2 reads SVGAGI. The CDR3 bases are TGTGCCAGCAGTTACATTGGACAGGGGAGGTATGAGCAGTTCTTC. Its protein is CASSYIGQGRYEQFF.

V is TRBV4-1 and J is TRBJ1-6; tentatively, D is TRBD1 (5 bases). This CDR3 region has 18 residues. Germline V CDR1 and CDR2: MGHRA, YSYEKL. With 0 bases removed from V and 9 bases from J, the gap between germline ends came to 21 bases. This CDR3 is CASSQDTVRAGLSSPLHF. The CDR3 nucleotides read TGCGCCAGCAGCCAAGATACAGTTCGAGCAGGGTTAAGTTCACCCCTCCACTTT.

This clone has only one observation. This chain joins TRBV10-2 and TRBJ1-1; D is unclear. In germline, CDR1 is WSHSY, CDR2 SAAADI. Trimming cost V 1 base and J 5 bases, with 14 bases left between them. The CDR3 consists of 15 residues. The DNA for the CDR3 is TGCGCCAGCAGTGAGTGGGAGGGAGCCAATACTGAAGCTTTCTTT. Its translation is CASSEWEGANTEAFF.

The V and J genes are TRBV28 and TRBJ2-7; 7 bases fit TRBD1. The CDR3 length is 15 residues. Trimming took 3 bases from V and 4 from J; bases not matched to a gene: 9. The germline V gene encodes CDR1 MDHEN and CDR2 SYDVKM. The CDR3 reads CASSFRGPSGYEQYF. CDR3 nucleotide sequence: TGTGCCAGCAGTTTTAGGGGGCCCTCTGGGTACGAGCAGTACTTC. The full variable domain, with the rest looked up from reference TRBV28 and TRBJ2-7, is DVKVTQSSRYLVKRTGEKVFLECVQDMDHENMFWYRQDPGLGLRLIYFSYDVKMKEKGDIPEGYSVSREKKERFSLILESASTNQTSMYLCASSFRGPSGYEQYFGPGTRLTVT.